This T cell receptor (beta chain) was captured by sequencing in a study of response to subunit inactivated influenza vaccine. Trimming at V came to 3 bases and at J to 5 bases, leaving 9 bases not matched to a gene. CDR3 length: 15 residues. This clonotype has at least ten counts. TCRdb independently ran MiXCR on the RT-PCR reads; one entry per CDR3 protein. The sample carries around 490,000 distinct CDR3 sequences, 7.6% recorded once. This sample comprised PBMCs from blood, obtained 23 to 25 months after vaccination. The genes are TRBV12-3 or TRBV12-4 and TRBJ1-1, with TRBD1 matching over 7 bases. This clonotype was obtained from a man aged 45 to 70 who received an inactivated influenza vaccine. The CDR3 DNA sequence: TGTGCCAGCAGTTTTTCGGCGTACAGGGGTACTGAAGCTTTCTTT. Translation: CASSFSAYRGTEAFF.